The TCR beta chain under discussion was sequenced for a study of siplizumab effects on memory and regulatory T cells. Study-level results: In unstimulated cells, naive T cells appeared more diverse than memory T cells and seemed major alloresponse contributors. With siplizumab, Treg-derived clones averaged about 70% of mappable alloreactive CD4+ clones, versus approximately 29% in controls.

Concerning this clone itself: What it binds is unknown. This same CDR3 is encoded by further DNA sequences in the sample.

TCR templates, about 10^5 per sample, were assayed. This table comes from immunoSEQ multiplex PCR, and its TCRdb copy is limited to in-frame clones, with some not included. Of roughly 100,000 clones listed, over 90% are singletons. CDR1 and CDR2 from the germline V gene are DFQATT and SNEGSKA (reference sequence). The CDR3 extends over 10 amino acids. Trimming stripped 3 bases from V and 7 bases from J, with 4 bases between. This chain connects TRBV20-1 to TRBJ2-1, with D unclear. The TCR comes from a human donor in good health. Material for sequencing was Tregs sorted from blood. The CDR3 region has the DNA TGCAGTGCTAGCGATAATGAGCAGTTCTTC. Protein sequence: CSASDNEQFF.